The next 13 T cell receptor beta chains were all read from a single sample in a study of T-cell memory formation after mild COVID-19. Each CDR3 protein gets one entry after TCRdb re-called the 5' RACE reads with MiXCR. The table includes 280,000 or so distinct CDR3 sequences, under 8.5% detected once. Sequenced material: PBMCs or a T cell subset sorted from them (not recorded which). The receptors derive from a man between 18 and 35 years old who had mild COVID-19 (a few samples of this study predate the infection). Cell type and time point are not known.

The chain couples TRBV5-1 to TRBJ2-1, with D perhaps TRBD1 (5 bases). The CDR3 totals 15 residues. Germline V lookup: CDR1 SGHRS, CDR2 YFSETQ. V lost 0 bases and J 8 bases, leaving 15 bases between the germline ends. CDR3 sequence reads: CASSLAWTPQDEQFF. CDR3 coding DNA: TGCGCCAGCAGCTTGGCCTGGACACCCCAAGATGAGCAGTTCTTC. Complete variable domain (other parts from reference TRBV5-1 and TRBJ2-1): KAGVTQTPRYLIKTRGQQVTLSCSPISGHRSVSWYQQTPGQGLQFLFEYFSETQRNKGNFPGRFSGRQFSNSRSEMNVSTLELGDSALYLCASSLAWTPQDEQFFGPGTRLTVL.

This clonotype was picked up a small number of times. The genes are TRBV7-3 and TRBJ2-6; a weak D match, TRBD1 (5 bases). This CDR3 is built from 15 residues. The V gene's germline CDR1 is SGHTA and CDR2 FQGTGA. V dropped 5 bases and J dropped 2 bases, with 10 bases sitting between them. CDR3 sequence reads: CASSLQGPGANVLTF. The CDR3 nucleotides read TGTGCCAGCAGCCTCCAGGGCCCTGGGGCCAACGTCCTGACTTTC.

There are a few counts of this clonotype. This chain links TRBV6-5 with TRBJ2-1; weak D call: TRBD2 (6 bases). V lost 7 bases, J lost 9 bases, and 22 bases lay in between. Germline V CDR1 and CDR2: MNHEY, SVGAGI. CDR3 length equals 15 residues. CDR3 nucleotides: TGTGCCAGCACTCGTGCGGGGCTTCCCGGGGGTGAGCAGTTCTTC. Translating gives CASTRAGLPGGEQFF.

This chain joins TRBV19 and TRBJ1-2; a weak D match, TRBD1 (6 bases). Germline-derived CDR1 and CDR2 are LNHDA and SQIVND (reference sequence). The germline V and J ends were trimmed by 6 bases and 4 bases, with 15 bases remaining between them. The CDR3 loop spans 14 amino acids. Here the CDR3 reads CASSPGGSLYGYTF. DNA for the CDR3: TGTGCCAGTAGCCCGGGGGGCAGTCTCTATGGCTACACCTTC.

In its sample, this clonotype was seen a few times. This chain links TRBV5-1 with TRBJ1-2; D is unresolved. The CDR3 has 12 amino acids. The germline V gene encodes CDR1 SGHRS and CDR2 YFSETQ. The germline V and J ends were trimmed by 5 bases and 2 bases, with 7 bases remaining between them. In DNA form, the CDR3 reads TGCGCCAGCAGGGGAGTCAACTATGGCTACACCTTC. It encodes CASRGVNYGYTF.

The chain carries TRBV6-5 and TRBJ1-6; D is unresolved. V lost 8 bases and J 6 bases, leaving 8 bases between the germline ends. Germline CDR1 is MNHEY and CDR2 is SVGAGI. The CDR3 is made up of 12 amino acids. The CDR3 DNA follows: TGTGCCAGCGGAGGGATTAATTCACCCCTCCACTTT. As protein: CASGGINSPLHF.

J is TRBJ2-7 and V is TRBV10-3; tentatively, D is TRBD1 (6 bases). The CDR3 loop spans 14 amino acids. Germline CDR1 ENHRY, CDR2 SYGVKD. Trimming stripped 7 bases from V and 2 bases from J, with 15 bases between. This chain's CDR3 is CAITGQRYPYEQYF. CDR3 bases: TGTGCCATCACCGGACAGCGGTACCCCTACGAGCAGTACTTC.

The gene calls are TRBV4-1 and TRBJ1-1; no clear D gene. The V gene lost 0 bases and the J gene lost 4 bases, with 9 bases spanning the gap. Germline V CDR1 and CDR2: MGHRA, YSYEKL. The CDR3 loop spans 14 amino acids. The CDR3 sequence is CASSQEDGFTEAFF. In DNA form, the CDR3 reads TGCGCCAGCAGCCAAGAGGATGGGTTCACTGAAGCTTTCTTT.

This clonotype was seen just once. The gene calls are TRBV5-6 and TRBJ1-4; 7 nucleotides line up with TRBD1. CDR1 is SGHDT and CDR2 is YYEEEE in the germline V gene. The CDR3 consists of 16 residues. V shed 3 bases, J shed 7 bases, and the junction held 12 bases outside the gene matches. Written as DNA, the CDR3 is TGTGCCAGCAGCTCCGCCCCAGGGGGGGGTTTTGAAAAACTGTTTTTT. Protein: CASSSAPGGGFEKLFF.

V and J are TRBV11-2 and TRBJ1-5; unclear D gene. The V gene's germline CDR1 is SGHAT and CDR2 FQNNGV. The germline V and J ends were trimmed by 0 bases and 6 bases, with 6 bases remaining between them. The CDR3 has 13 residues. The CDR3 bases are TGTGCCAGCAGCTTAGATTACAGTCAGCCCCAGCATTTT. Amino acids: CASSLDYSQPQHF.

This clonotype was counted only a few times. The V and J genes are TRBV20-1 and TRBJ1-2; perhaps TRBD1 as D (5 bases). The germline V gene has CDR1 DFQATT and CDR2 SNEGSKA (reference sequence). The CDR3 has 14 amino acids. Trimming removed 5 bases from V and 1 base from J, with 14 bases in between. The CDR3 region has the DNA TGCAGTGCTCCAAGCGGGACGGTTAACTATGGCTACACCTTC. This sequence encodes CSAPSGTVNYGYTF.

This chain joins TRBV7-8 and TRBJ1-5, with a possible D match to TRBD1 (5 bases). Per germline, CDR1 SGHVS and CDR2 FQNEAQ. Trimming left V 0 bases short and J 5 bases short, with 8 bases between. The CDR3 totals 14 residues. CDR3 in amino acids: CASSLALGDQPQHF. The CDR3 nucleotides are TGTGCCAGCAGCTTAGCGCTAGGGGATCAGCCCCAGCATTTT.

This rearrangement joins TRBV7-3 to TRBJ2-3; D unclear. This CDR3 region has 13 residues. The ends were cut back, 0 bases at V and 2 bases at J, with 3 bases in the middle. Germline V gene data show CDR1 as SGHTA and CDR2 as FQGTGA. The CDR3 spells CASSLTATDTQYF. The CDR3 region has the DNA TGTGCCAGCAGCTTAACGGCCACAGATACGCAGTATTTT.